This entry describes one TCR beta chain. Its antigen remains unidentified. Measured with immunoSEQ multiplex PCR; TCRdb has only the in-frame clones, and not every one. Of some 64,000 clones in the sample, approximately 86% are singletons; the top ten hold more than 0.4%. This specimen comes from a study of OX40 agonist ivuxolimab in advanced cancers. Background on the study: In this trial design, patients received ivuxolimab intravenously at 0.01 to 10 mg/kg every 2 weeks.

Study findings and constraints: Clonal expansion by week 6 occurred in CD4+ and CD8+ blood T cells (at 0.1 to 3.0 mg/kg).

This CDR3 has 14 amino acids. V was pared by 6 bases and J by 14 bases, with 9 bases of the junction left unmatched. The germline gives CDR1 MGHRA, CDR2 YSYEKL. The receptor was isolated from an adult with an advanced solid tumor such as melanoma, head and neck, liver or kidney cancer. The material sequenced was CD4+ or CD8+ T cells sorted from blood, taken in a trial of the OX40 agonist ivuxolimab. The chain combines TRBV4-1 with TRBJ2-1; 14 nucleotides align to TRBD2. The CDR3 here is CASRSPGLAGVEFF. The DNA of the CDR3 is TGCGCCAGCAGGAGCCCGGGACTAGCGGGAGTGGAGTTCTTC.